This is a list of T cell receptor beta chains from one sample in a study of identical twins. TCRdb re-called the 5' RACE reads with MiXCR, one entry per CDR3 protein. The table includes 1.5 million to 2 million distinct CDR3 sequences, roughly a third detected once. Specimen: cord blood. These TCRs come from a newborn girl in good health. The CDR3 runs from the conserved cysteine through the conserved F or W. A D gene is named only where the DNA matches it firmly. Expanded clones are given a class, and other clones once, few, many or no size at all.

d_call	v_call	j_call	clone_size	cdr3_aa	cdr3_nt
TRBD1	TRBV7-2	TRBJ1-6	few	CASSATGDNSPLHF	TGTGCCAGCAGCGCGACAGGGGATAATTCACCCCTCCACTTT
-	TRBV6-5	TRBJ2-2	once	CASSYSRQSGELFF	TGTGCCAGCAGTTACTCACGGCAAAGCGGGGAGCTGTTTTTT
TRBD2	TRBV9	TRBJ2-5	-	CASSVLAGNNEQYF	TGTGCCAGCAGCGTTCTAGCGGGTAACAATGAGCAGTACTTC
TRBD2	TRBV27	TRBJ2-7	-	CASRPTRESGSYNEQYF	TGTGCCAGCAGACCTACCCGTGAAAGCGGGAGTTATAACGAGCAGTACTTC
TRBD1	TRBV7-2	TRBJ1-4	-	CASSLAPQGATNEKLFF	TGTGCCAGCAGCTTAGCGCCCCAGGGGGCAACTAATGAAAAACTGTTTTTT
TRBD2	TRBV13	TRBJ2-3	-	CASSLTSGWDSTDTQYF	TGTGCCAGCAGCTTAACTAGCGGGTGGGATAGCACAGATACGCAGTATTTT
-	TRBV20-1	TRBJ2-7	few	CSAPNPPTYEQYF	TGCAGTGCTCCCAACCCACCAACCTACGAGCAGTACTTC
TRBD1	TRBV5-1	TRBJ1-2	-	CASSPGQGNWGYTF	TGCGCCAGCAGCCCAGGACAGGGGAATTGGGGCTACACCTTC
TRBD2	TRBV11-2	TRBJ2-7	-	CASSLPLAGVGSYEQYF	TGTGCCAGCAGCTTGCCTCTAGCGGGGGTGGGCTCCTACGAGCAGTACTTC
TRBD2	TRBV28	TRBJ2-1	-	CVPNRPGGYNEQFF	TGTGTCCCAAACCGACCGGGAGGGTACAATGAGCAGTTCTTC
-	TRBV24-1	TRBJ2-3	few	CATSDFWGATDTQYF	TGTGCCACCAGTGATTTTTGGGGGGCCACAGATACGCAGTATTTT
-	TRBV7-8	TRBJ2-3	once	CASSLVKVDTDTRYF	TGTGCCAGCAGCTTAGTGAAGGTCGACACAGATACGCGGTATTTT
TRBD2	TRBV12-3/TRBV12-4	TRBJ2-2	-	CASSLPSGRIRELFF	TGTGCCAGCAGTTTACCTAGCGGGAGGATCCGGGAGCTGTTTTTT
TRBD2	TRBV10-3	TRBJ2-3	-	CAISDASGGSADTQYF	TGTGCCATCAGTGATGCTAGCGGGGGGAGCGCAGATACGCAGTATTTT
TRBD2	TRBV10-3	TRBJ2-7	-	CAISETSGRAYNEQYF	TGTGCCATCAGTGAGACTAGCGGGAGGGCGTACAATGAGCAGTACTTC
TRBD1	TRBV6-6	TRBJ2-5	-	CASSYRDRWDTQYF	TGTGCCAGCAGTTACCGGGACAGGTGGGATACCCAGTACTTC
-	TRBV29-1	TRBJ2-2	-	CSVEGRASERGELFF	TGCAGCGTTGAAGGCCGGGCCTCAGAACGCGGGGAGCTGTTTTTT
TRBD1	TRBV27	TRBJ1-2	many	CASSLAWTGQYGYTF	TGTGCCAGCAGTTTAGCTTGGACAGGGCAGTATGGCTACACCTTC
-	TRBV6-1	TRBJ2-5	many	CASNLHQETQYF	TGTGCCAGCAACCTACACCAAGAGACCCAGTACTTC
-	TRBV27	TRBJ1-5	-	CASSSRREYNQPQHF	TGTGCCAGCAGTTCCCGTCGGGAATACAATCAGCCCCAGCATTTT
-	TRBV20-1	TRBJ1-5	-	CSAREWNSGQPQHF	TGCAGTGCTAGAGAGTGGAACAGCGGTCAGCCCCAGCATTTT
-	TRBV4-1	TRBJ1-1	-	CASSQAGSGNTEAFF	TGCGCCAGCAGCCAAGCGGGGAGTGGGAACACTGAAGCTTTCTTT
-	TRBV20-1	TRBJ1-2	-	CSARDRDNNYGYTF	TGCAGTGCTAGAGATAGGGACAACAACTATGGCTACACCTTC
-	TRBV6-2/TRBV6-3	TRBJ2-7	-	CASSYGPGSSYEQYF	TGTGCCAGCAGTTACGGTCCGGGCAGCTCCTACGAGCAGTACTTC
-	TRBV4-1	TRBJ1-4	-	CASRPEGTRANEKLFF	TGCGCCAGCAGACCAGAGGGGACCCGGGCTAATGAAAAACTGTTTTTT
TRBD2	TRBV7-2	TRBJ2-1	-	CASSSVAGSYNEQFF	TGTGCCAGCAGCTCGGTAGCGGGAAGCTACAATGAGCAGTTCTTC
TRBD2	TRBV20-1	TRBJ2-3	few	CSARETSGDTDTQYF	TGCAGTGCTAGGGAGACTAGCGGGGACACAGATACGCAGTATTTT
TRBD1	TRBV28	TRBJ1-3	-	CASSSYGTGGNTIYF	TGTGCCAGCAGCTCCTACGGGACAGGGGGAAACACCATATATTTT
-	TRBV10-2	TRBJ1-5	-	CASSESEGRQPQHF	TGCGCCAGCAGTGAGTCGGAAGGGAGGCAGCCCCAGCATTTT
TRBD2	TRBV5-1	TRBJ2-3	-	CASSSYPLAGSTDTQYF	TGCGCCAGCAGCTCCTACCCCCTAGCGGGTAGCACAGATACGCAGTATTTT
-	TRBV12-5	TRBJ2-3	-	CASGGGSDTQYF	TGTGCTAGTGGGGGAGGCTCAGATACGCAGTATTTT
-	TRBV12-3/TRBV12-4	TRBJ2-5	-	CASSDRGGHQGTQYF	TGTGCCAGCAGTGACAGAGGGGGGCACCAAGGGACCCAGTACTTC
-	TRBV12-3/TRBV12-4	TRBJ2-7	few	CASSLPGVEQYF	TGTGCCAGCAGTTTACCAGGGGTCGAGCAGTACTTC